Following are 29 T cell receptor beta chains from one sample sequenced in a study of T cells in Graves' hyperthyroidism and ophthalmopathy. Researchers amplified the TCR beta CDR3 regions from RNA transcripts. HTBI primers drove first-round RT-PCR of the TCR CDR3. TCRdb used MiXCR to reprocess the multiplex PCR reads, holding one entry per CDR3 protein. The sample shows 540,000 or so distinct CDR3 sequences, more than 15% of them seen only once. Sequencing was performed on blood. Every receptor here comes from a woman aged 25 to 39 with Graves' hyperthyroidism.

Written as DNA, the CDR3 is TGTGCCAGCGGAGACTCGGTCGAGCAGTACTTC. Translation: CASGDSVEQYF. The chain employs TRBV2 and TRBJ2-7, with D uncertain. CDR3 length: 11 residues. Trimming took off 8 bases at V and 6 bases at J, with 11 bases between the two ends. In germline, CDR1 is SNHLY, CDR2 FYNNEI.

The chain is built from TRBV29-1 and TRBJ2-2, with D uncertain. Trimming took 3 bases from V and 1 from J, leaving 6 bases between them. This CDR3 contains 13 residues. Germline lookup yields CDR1 SQVTM and CDR2 ANQGSEA. In DNA form, the CDR3 reads TGCAGCGTTGAGGTCCGGAACACCGGGGAGCTGTTTTTT. Residues: CSVEVRNTGELFF.

This clonotype was picked up many times. The CDR3 here is CASSQQQGATYEQYF. In nucleotides, the CDR3 is TGTGCCAGCAGCCAACAACAGGGGGCAACCTACGAGCAGTACTTC. The chain combines TRBV4-2 with TRBJ2-7, with TRBD1 identical over 9 bases. V lost 2 bases, J lost 2 bases, and 4 bases stayed unmatched. Germline loops: CDR1 LGHNA, CDR2 YNFKEQ. This CDR3 has 15 amino acids.

The chain is built from TRBV4-1 and TRBJ2-2; 11 bases are shared with TRBD2. There are 16 residues in the CDR3. CDR1 is MGHRA, CDR2 YSYEKL, per germline. V lost 6 bases and J lost 6; bases outside the gene matches: 9. CDR3 region: CASRGPGLAAPGELFF. CDR3 nucleotide sequence: TGCGCCAGCAGAGGACCGGGACTAGCGGCCCCCGGGGAGCTGTTTTTT.

This clonotype was counted at least ten times. The chain carries TRBV12-3 or TRBV12-4 and TRBJ2-1, with D tentatively TRBD1 or TRBD2 (6 bases each). The germline V and J ends were trimmed by 2 bases and 9 bases, with 17 bases remaining between them. The CDR3 runs to 15 residues. In nucleotides, the CDR3 is TGTGCCAGCAGTTTAAGGACGGGGGCTGGCGGTGAGCAGTTCTTC. Amino acid sequence: CASSLRTGAGGEQFF.

The sample holds many counts of this clonotype. CDR3 DNA: TGTGCCATCAGTCCGTCAACCGGGACCTCCGGCTACGAGCAGTACTTC. Amino acids: CAISPSTGTSGYEQYF. The chain links TRBV10-3 to TRBJ2-7; D tentatively reads TRBD1 or TRBD2 (5 bases each). V was shortened by 5 bases and J by 3 bases, with 20 bases between the two germline ends. The CDR3 is 16 residues long. CDR1 and CDR2 (germline): ENHRY, SYGVKD.

The CDR3 is CASSYRGFSTGELFF. The CDR3 nucleotides read TGTGCCAGCAGTTACAGGGGTTTTAGCACCGGGGAGCTGTTTTTT. The rearrangement joins TRBV6-2 or TRBV6-3 to TRBJ2-2; D perhaps matches TRBD1 (5 bases). The length of the CDR3 is 15 residues. Trimming stripped 2 bases from V and 4 bases from J, with 11 bases between. Germline loops: CDR1 MNHEY, CDR2 SVGEGT.

This chain uses TRBV6-1 with TRBJ1-1, with D tentatively TRBD1 (5 bases). Germline V CDR1 and CDR2: MNHNS, SASEGT. The CDR3 sequence is 15 residues long. The ends were cut back, 5 bases at V and 5 bases at J, with 18 bases in the middle. The DNA of the CDR3 is TGTGCCAGCAGTCCAACCGGGACCATTTGGACTGAAGCTTTCTTT. Amino acids: CASSPTGTIWTEAFF.

This clonotype came up many times. This chain links TRBV20-1 with TRBJ2-7, with 11 bases that match TRBD2. V trimming: 7 bases; J trimming: 2 bases; junction bases outside the gene matches: 13. CDR1 and CDR2 from the germline V gene are DFQATT and SNEGSKA (reference sequence). CDR3 length: 16 residues. CDR3 coding DNA: TGCAGTGTAAAGTTGCTAGCGGGAGGTCTGGCCTACGAGCAGTACTTC. This gives the protein CSVKLLAGGLAYEQYF.

This clonotype was picked up a small number of times. The chain uses TRBV20-1 and TRBJ2-1; 9 bases fit TRBD2. V was clipped by 0 bases and J by 3 bases; unmatched bases: 6. Germline loops: CDR1 DFQATT, CDR2 SNEGSKA (reference sequence). CDR3 length: 16 amino acids. The CDR3 region is CSARDTPREGYNEQFF. DNA for the CDR3: TGCAGTGCTAGAGATACTCCGCGGGAGGGCTACAATGAGCAGTTCTTC.

This clonotype appeared many times. The chain uses TRBV5-1 and TRBJ2-1; 16 positions match TRBD2. V lost 4 bases, J lost 8 bases, and 6 bases stayed unmatched. Germline CDR1 is SGHRS and CDR2 is YFSETQ. The CDR3 is 16 amino acids. The CDR3: CASSPGLAGGFDEQFF. CDR3 DNA sequence: TGCGCCAGCAGCCCGGGACTAGCGGGAGGGTTCGATGAGCAGTTCTTC.

In its sample, this clonotype was seen many times. The rearrangement uses TRBV6-1 and TRBJ1-4; no definite D call. CDR1 and CDR2 (germline): MNHNS, SASEGT. The CDR3 is 14 residues long. V gave up 6 bases and J gave up 0 bases, with 8 bases separating them. This CDR3 is CASRATATNEKLFF. The DNA of the CDR3 is TGTGCCAGCAGGGCAACGGCAACTAATGAAAAACTGTTTTTT.

This clonotype came up many times. This chain uses TRBV11-2 with TRBJ2-3; 7 bases line up with TRBD2. The V gene end was trimmed by 4 bases and the J gene end by 3 bases; junction bases not matched to a gene: 7. The CDR3 totals 15 residues. The germline CDR1 and CDR2 sequences are SGHAT and FQNNGV. For the CDR3, the DNA is TGTGCCAGCAGCTCAGAAGGACTAGTAACAGATACGCAGTATTTT. Translation gives CASSSEGLVTDTQYF.

This clonotype was seen only a few times. This chain links TRBV15 with TRBJ2-3; D not certain. The germline gives CDR1 LNHNV, CDR2 YYDKDF (reference sequence). This CDR3 is 13 amino acids long. Trimming shortened V by 0 bases and J by 4 bases, and 5 bases separated the two germline ends. This chain's CDR3 is CATSRDRPDTQYF. The CDR3 nucleotides are TGTGCCACCAGCAGAGATCGACCAGATACGCAGTATTTT.

V usage is TRBV6-5 and J usage is TRBJ2-2; D gene unclear. The CDR3 has 15 residues. The V end lost 2 bases, the J end lost 5 bases, and 12 bases lay between the germline ends. Germline CDR1 and CDR2: MNHEY and SVGAGI. CDR3 in amino acids: CASSYLPYETGELFF. DNA for the CDR3: TGTGCCAGCAGTTACCTCCCCTACGAGACCGGGGAGCTGTTTTTT.

The chain is built from TRBV27 and TRBJ2-4; D remains ambiguous. With 3 bases removed from V and 3 bases from J, the gap between germline ends came to 9 bases. The CDR3 length is 14 residues. Germline V CDR1 and CDR2: MNHEY, SMNVEV (reference sequence). For the CDR3, the DNA is TGTGCCAGCAGTTTCGCAGGACGCAAAAACATTCAGTACTTC. As protein: CASSFAGRKNIQYF.

This clonotype was counted at least ten times. The chain combines TRBV12-3 or TRBV12-4 with TRBJ1-5; D remains unclear. The CDR3 covers 14 residues. V lost 0 bases to trimming and J lost 6 bases, with 9 bases between them. CDR3 coding DNA: TGTGCCAGCAGTTTAGCCCCACGGAGTCAGCCCCAGCATTTT. Protein: CASSLAPRSQPQHF.

The chain employs TRBV4-1 and TRBJ2-3; the match to TRBD2 covers 9 bases. With V trimmed by 6 bases and J by 2 bases, 9 bases remained unmatched. The CDR3 sequence is 16 residues long. CDR1 and CDR2 (germline): MGHRA, YSYEKL. In DNA form, the CDR3 reads TGCGCCAGCAGGGTGGCGGGAGGGCCCGTCACAGATACGCAGTATTTT. Its translation: CASRVAGGPVTDTQYF.

The rearrangement uses TRBV18 and TRBJ2-3; D gene ambiguous. The germline V gene encodes CDR1 KGHSH and CDR2 LQKENI. This CDR3 contains 15 residues. V shed 6 bases and J shed 0 bases, with 13 bases lying between them. The CDR3 sequence: CASSQRRSSTDTQYF. The DNA of the CDR3 is TGTGCCAGCTCTCAGAGGCGTTCTAGCACAGATACGCAGTATTTT.

Of note for this clonotype: This may be a read error, as it is one base from a much larger clone. J is TRBJ2-3 and V is TRBV6-2 or TRBV6-3; TRBD1 matches 9 bases. This CDR3 has 18 amino acids. The ends lost 2 bases at V and 6 bases at J; junction bases unmatched: 15. In germline, CDR1 is MNHEY, CDR2 SVGEGT. CDR3 residues: CASSYRLGQGVGWDTQYF. The CDR3 DNA reads as TGTGCCAGCAGTTACCGGCTGGGACAGGGTGTGGGGTGGGATACGCAGTATTTT.

The V gene is TRBV6-2 or TRBV6-3, the J gene TRBJ2-3; D could derive from TRBD1 or TRBD2 (5 bases each). CDR3 size: 16 residues. Germline values: CDR1 MNHEY, CDR2 SVGEGT. V gave up 6 bases and J gave up 1 base, with 17 bases separating them. CDR3 region: CASSYRGAVGTDTQYF. CDR3 DNA sequence: TGTGCCAGCAGCTATAGGGGAGCTGTCGGCACAGATACGCAGTATTTT.

This chain joins TRBV27 and TRBJ2-5; D might be TRBD1 or TRBD2, each matching 6 bases. Germline V gene sequence: CDR1 MNHEY, CDR2 SMNVEV (reference sequence). Trimming removed 6 bases at V and 4 bases at J, with 18 bases between. The CDR3 runs to 15 residues. CDR3 sequence: CASRPLTGARETQYF. The CDR3 DNA follows: TGTGCCAGCAGACCTCTTACGGGGGCGCGAGAGACCCAGTACTTC.

In its sample, this clonotype was seen a few times. This chain uses TRBV19 with TRBJ2-7, with D possibly being TRBD2 (7 bases). Per the germline V gene, CDR1 is LNHDA and CDR2 is SQIVND (reference sequence). The length of the CDR3 is 18 residues. The V and J ends lost 3 bases and 2 bases respectively, with 23 bases between them. The DNA of the CDR3 is TGTGCCAGTAGTATGCAGCTCAGTCGGGGGGCCAACACCTACGAGCAGTACTTC. This sequence encodes CASSMQLSRGANTYEQYF.

Many counts were recorded for this clonotype. The chain recombines TRBV19 with TRBJ2-3; D tentatively reads TRBD1 or TRBD2 (5 bases each). V shed 3 bases and J shed 1 base, with 8 bases lying between them. The CDR3 is 14 residues long. Per germline, CDR1 LNHDA and CDR2 SQIVND (reference sequence). The CDR3 DNA reads as TGTGCCAGTAGTATTATGGGGGGCACAGATACGCAGTATTTT. Translating gives CASSIMGGTDTQYF.

This clonotype showed up many times. The V call is TRBV2, the J call TRBJ1-5, with unresolved D. V lost 0 bases and J lost 0, with 9 bases in between. The CDR3 contains 16 residues. From germline, CDR1 is SNHLY and CDR2 FYNNEI. CDR3 sequence: CASSEALSYSNQPQHF. For the CDR3, the DNA is TGTGCCAGCAGTGAAGCGCTGAGTTATAGCAATCAGCCCCAGCATTTT. Drawing the rest from reference TRBV2 and TRBJ1-5, the complete variable domain is EPEVTQTPSHQVTQMGQEVILRCVPISNHLYFYWYRQILGQKVEFLVSFYNNEISEKSEIFDDQFSVERPDGSNFTLKIRSTKLEDSAMYFCASSEALSYSNQPQHFGDGTRLSIL.

The chain links TRBV18 to TRBJ1-4; maybe TRBD1 (6 bases). Germline V gene sequence: CDR1 KGHSH, CDR2 LQKENI. This CDR3 has 13 amino acids. V dropped 7 bases and J dropped 8 bases, with 14 bases sitting between them. In DNA, the CDR3 is TGTGCCAGCTGTCCAAACAGGGACGAAAAACTGTTTTTT. Amino acids: CASCPNRDEKLFF.

This clonotype was recorded many times. The V and J genes are TRBV2 and TRBJ2-1; perhaps TRBD1 as D (5 bases). Germline loops: CDR1 SNHLY, CDR2 FYNNEI. V was clipped by 7 bases and J by 14 bases, with 21 bases between them. The CDR3 covers 13 residues. CDR3 in amino acids: CASIRSAGGREFF. For the CDR3, the DNA is TGTGCCAGCATTCGATCCGCTGGTGGCAGGGAGTTCTTC.

This chain uses TRBV14 with TRBJ2-7; 7 positions agree with TRBD1. Trimming cost V 2 bases and J 1 base; bases outside gene matches: 2. CDR1 SGHDN and CDR2 FVKESK come from the germline V gene. This CDR3 spans 14 amino acids. The CDR3 region is CASSQTGQSYEQYF. The CDR3, as DNA: TGTGCCAGCAGCCAAACGGGACAGTCCTACGAGCAGTACTTC.

There are a few counts of this clonotype. The chain has TRBV20-1 and TRBJ1-2; perhaps TRBD1 as D (5 bases). The CDR3 contains 15 residues. V lost 0 bases and J 4 bases, leaving 15 bases between the germline ends. In germline, CDR1 is DFQATT, CDR2 SNEGSKA (reference sequence). The CDR3 DNA is TGCAGTGCTAGAGACCCCGGGAGGGGAAGCTATGGCTACACCTTC. It encodes CSARDPGRGSYGYTF.